These T cell receptor beta chains were read from a single sample in a study of naive and memory T cell subsets. Each CDR3 protein gets one entry after TCRdb re-called the UMI-ligation and nested PCR reads with MiXCR. The sample carries around 35,000 distinct CDR3 sequences, approximately 10% recorded once. The specimen comprised skin, sampled from a tuberculin skin test site. The source is an adult in good health. The CDR3 runs from the conserved cysteine through the conserved F or W.

j_call: TRBJ1-1; cdr3_length: 14; v_call: TRBV2; cdr3_aa: CASSEQGTRTEAFF
j_call: TRBJ2-7; cdr3_length: 12; v_call: TRBV11-2; cdr3_aa: CASSFWGYEQYF
j_call: TRBJ1-5; cdr3_length: 16; v_call: TRBV6-5; cdr3_aa: CASGRQGGGANQPQHF
j_call: TRBJ1-2; cdr3_length: 13; v_call: TRBV6-6; cdr3_aa: CASSYGTGVGYTF
j_call: TRBJ2-7; cdr3_length: 16; v_call: TRBV27; cdr3_aa: CASSTKRQGRSYEQYF
j_call: TRBJ2-7; cdr3_length: 15; v_call: TRBV20-1; cdr3_aa: CSAPPLALASYEQYF
j_call: TRBJ1-5; cdr3_length: 14; v_call: TRBV20-1; cdr3_aa: CSASLGRVGQPQHF
j_call: TRBJ1-2; cdr3_length: 12; v_call: TRBV27; cdr3_aa: CASSETGEGYTF
j_call: TRBJ2-5; cdr3_length: 15; v_call: TRBV29-1; cdr3_aa: CSVGGIGTRVETQYF
j_call: TRBJ2-2; cdr3_length: 14; v_call: TRBV7-7; cdr3_aa: CASSLALGDRELFF
j_call: TRBJ2-7; cdr3_length: 13; v_call: TRBV7-9; cdr3_aa: CASSPATSYEQYF
j_call: TRBJ1-1; cdr3_length: 13; v_call: TRBV6-5; cdr3_aa: CASSYKTGTEAFF
j_call: TRBJ2-6; cdr3_length: 15; v_call: TRBV7-9; cdr3_aa: CASSLRVSGANVLTF
j_call: TRBJ2-7; cdr3_length: 19; v_call: TRBV21-1; cdr3_aa: CASSSLVTAVGNPEGEQYF
j_call: TRBJ2-7; cdr3_length: 14; v_call: TRBV20-1; cdr3_aa: CSARTVNPSYEQYF
j_call: TRBJ2-7; cdr3_length: 17; v_call: TRBV2; cdr3_aa: CASSDRGVRENSYEQYF
j_call: TRBJ2-3; cdr3_length: 15; v_call: TRBV29-1; cdr3_aa: CSVDKQLEGTDTQYF
j_call: TRBJ2-3; cdr3_length: 14; v_call: TRBV2; cdr3_aa: CASSVRGRTDTQYF
j_call: TRBJ2-7; cdr3_length: 17; v_call: TRBV6-5; cdr3_aa: CASSYSPSGQGGDEQYF
j_call: TRBJ2-3; cdr3_length: 14; v_call: TRBV27; cdr3_aa: CASSPTVRTDTQYF
j_call: TRBJ1-2; cdr3_length: 18; v_call: TRBV18; cdr3_aa: CASSPVPPEQGTLNGYTF
j_call: TRBJ2-3; cdr3_length: 19; v_call: TRBV28; cdr3_aa: CASSFAGQGRGSSTDTQYF
j_call: TRBJ1-5; cdr3_length: 15; v_call: TRBV6-1; cdr3_aa: CASTPGGEGNQPQHF
j_call: TRBJ1-5; cdr3_length: 14; v_call: TRBV30; cdr3_aa: CAWNKGGLNQPQHF
j_call: TRBJ1-3; cdr3_length: 18; v_call: TRBV11-2; cdr3_aa: CASSLGQGLFSSGNTIYF
j_call: TRBJ1-2; cdr3_length: 15; v_call: TRBV6-5; cdr3_aa: CASSLSGTSLYGYTF
j_call: TRBJ1-2; cdr3_length: 12; v_call: TRBV29-1; cdr3_aa: CSVETNWGGYTF
j_call: TRBJ2-4; cdr3_length: 17; v_call: TRBV3-1; cdr3_aa: CASSLIAGGPDKNIQYF
j_call: TRBJ2-7; cdr3_length: 15; v_call: TRBV28; cdr3_aa: CASSLGQAYFYEQYF